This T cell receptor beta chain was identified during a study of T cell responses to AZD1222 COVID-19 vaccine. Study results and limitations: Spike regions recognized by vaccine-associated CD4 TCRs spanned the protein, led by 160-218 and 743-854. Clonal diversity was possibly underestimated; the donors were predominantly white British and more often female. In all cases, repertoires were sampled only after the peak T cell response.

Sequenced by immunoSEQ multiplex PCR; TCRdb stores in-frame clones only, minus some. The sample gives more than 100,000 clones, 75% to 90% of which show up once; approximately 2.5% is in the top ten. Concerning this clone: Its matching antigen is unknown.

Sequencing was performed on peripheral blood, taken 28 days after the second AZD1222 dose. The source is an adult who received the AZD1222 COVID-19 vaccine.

The CDR3: CASSQQPGLAGGLDEQFF. The DNA for the CDR3 is TGTGCCAGCAGCCAACAACCCGGACTAGCGGGGGGGCTGGATGAGCAGTTCTTC. The genes are TRBV7-3 and TRBJ2-1, with TRBD2 identical over 15 bases. CDR3 size: 18 residues. V was clipped by 5 bases and J by 8 bases; unmatched bases: 13. Germline assignment: CDR1 SGHTA and CDR2 FQGTGA.